This T cell receptor beta chain originates from a study of cytomegalovirus exposure and HLA in healthy donors. V was pared by 3 bases and J by 0 bases, with 22 bases between. Germline V gene data show CDR1 as SGDLS and CDR2 as YYNGEE. The CDR3 extends over 19 amino acids. The primer mix had 60 Vbeta and 13 Jbeta primers. Clones were sequenced by immunoSEQ multiplex PCR, and TCRdb holds only the in-frame ones, with some missing. The sample contains about 150,000 clones, around 80% of which appear only once. This clone came up once. Despite likely unrecorded immune exposures, the donors were nominally healthy at the time of sampling.

Source material: PBMCs. The source of this sequence is a female donor in good health and CMV-seropositive. V is TRBV9 and J is TRBJ1-3; D is uncertain. CDR3 nucleotide sequence: TGTGCCAGCAGCGGCTCGTTGGAAGCGGACCAAATCTCTGGAAACACCATATATTTT. Residues: CASSGSLEADQISGNTIYF. The full variable domain, rest sourced from reference TRBV9 and TRBJ1-3, is DSGVTQTPKHLITATGQRVTLRCSPRSGDLSVYWYQQSLDQGLQFLIQYYNGEERAKGNILERFSAQQFPDLHSELNLSSLELGDSALYFCASSGSLEADQISGNTIYFGEGSWLTVV.